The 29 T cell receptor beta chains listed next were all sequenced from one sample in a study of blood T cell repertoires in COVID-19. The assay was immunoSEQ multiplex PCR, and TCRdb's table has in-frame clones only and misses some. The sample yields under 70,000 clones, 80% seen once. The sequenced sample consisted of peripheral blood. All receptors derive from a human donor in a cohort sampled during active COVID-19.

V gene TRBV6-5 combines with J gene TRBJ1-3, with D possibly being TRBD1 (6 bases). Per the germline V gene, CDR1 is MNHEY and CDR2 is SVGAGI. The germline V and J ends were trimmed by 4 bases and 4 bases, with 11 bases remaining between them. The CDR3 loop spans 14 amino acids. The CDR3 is CASSFDRNGNTIYF. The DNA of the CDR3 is TGTGCCAGCAGTTTCGACAGGAACGGAAACACCATATATTTT.

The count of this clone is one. The CDR3 reads CASSFSDRGYEQYF. The CDR3 bases are TGTGCCAGCAGCTTTTCGGACAGGGGCTACGAGCAGTACTTC. This chain connects TRBV7-9 to TRBJ2-7, with 9 bases identical to TRBD1. The CDR3 sequence is 14 residues long. CDR1 is SEHNR and CDR2 is FQNEAQ in the germline V gene (reference sequence). Trimming at V came to 3 bases and at J to 3 bases, leaving 3 bases not matched to a gene.

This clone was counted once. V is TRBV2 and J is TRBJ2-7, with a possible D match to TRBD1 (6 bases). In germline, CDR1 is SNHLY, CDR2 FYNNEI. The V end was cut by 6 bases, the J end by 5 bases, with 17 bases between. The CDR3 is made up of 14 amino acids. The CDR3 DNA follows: TGTGCCAGCAGACTAAGGGGGAGCTCGGACGAGCAGTACTTC. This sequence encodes CASRLRGSSDEQYF.

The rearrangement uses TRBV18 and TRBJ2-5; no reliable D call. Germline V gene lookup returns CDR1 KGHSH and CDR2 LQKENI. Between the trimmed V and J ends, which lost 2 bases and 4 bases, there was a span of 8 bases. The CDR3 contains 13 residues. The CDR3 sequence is CASSPGLGETQYF. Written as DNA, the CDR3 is TGTGCCAGCTCACCAGGTCTAGGAGAGACCCAGTACTTC.

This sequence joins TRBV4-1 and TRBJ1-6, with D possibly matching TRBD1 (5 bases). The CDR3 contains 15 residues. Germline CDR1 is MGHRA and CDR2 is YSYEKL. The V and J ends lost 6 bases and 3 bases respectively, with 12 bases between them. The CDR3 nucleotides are TGCGCCAGCAGTCAGGGTGCCGGCTATAATTCACCCCTCCACTTT. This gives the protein CASSQGAGYNSPLHF.

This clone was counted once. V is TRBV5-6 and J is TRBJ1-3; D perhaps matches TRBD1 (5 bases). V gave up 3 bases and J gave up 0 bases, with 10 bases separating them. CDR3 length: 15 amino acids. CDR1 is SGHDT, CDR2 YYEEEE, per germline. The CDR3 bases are TGTGCCAGCAGCTCCAGGGTGGGCTCTGGAAACACCATATATTTT. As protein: CASSSRVGSGNTIYF.

The CDR3, as DNA: TGTGCCAGCAGCCCAGCGGGAGACTCCTACAATGAGCAGTTCTTC. Residues: CASSPAGDSYNEQFF. V is TRBV7-9 and J is TRBJ2-1; TRBD2 aligns across 8 bases. The CDR3 totals 15 residues. The germline CDR1 and CDR2 sequences are SEHNR and FQNEAQ (reference sequence). V lost 5 bases and J lost 0; bases outside the gene matches: 3.

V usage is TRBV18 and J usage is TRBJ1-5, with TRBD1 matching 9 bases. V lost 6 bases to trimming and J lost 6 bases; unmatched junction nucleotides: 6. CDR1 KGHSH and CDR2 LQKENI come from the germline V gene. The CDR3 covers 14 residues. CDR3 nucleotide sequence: TGTGCCAGCTCCCAAACAGGGGGCGCTCAGCCCCAGCATTTT. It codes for CASSQTGGAQPQHF.

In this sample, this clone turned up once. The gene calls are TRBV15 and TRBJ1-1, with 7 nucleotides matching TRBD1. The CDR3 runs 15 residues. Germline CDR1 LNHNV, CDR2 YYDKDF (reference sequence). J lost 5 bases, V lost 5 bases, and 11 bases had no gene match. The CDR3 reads CATSRRGTVDTEAFF. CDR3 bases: TGTGCCACCAGCCGGCGAGGGACAGTAGATACTGAAGCTTTCTTT.

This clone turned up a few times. CDR3 loop: CASSVGERDMSSNQPQHF. Here the CDR3 DNA reads TGTGCCAGCAGCGTAGGGGAGAGGGACATGTCTAGCAATCAGCCCCAGCATTTT. V is TRBV9 and J is TRBJ1-5; tentatively, D is TRBD1 (6 bases). The CDR3 spans 18 residues. V was clipped by 0 bases and J by 0 bases, with 16 bases between them. CDR1 and CDR2 (germline): SGDLS, YYNGEE.

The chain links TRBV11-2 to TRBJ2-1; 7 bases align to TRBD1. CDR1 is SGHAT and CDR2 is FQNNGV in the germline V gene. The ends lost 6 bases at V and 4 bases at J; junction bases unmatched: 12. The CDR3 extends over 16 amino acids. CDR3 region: CASSLSASGGYNEQFF. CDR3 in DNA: TGTGCCAGCAGTCTTTCCGCCTCAGGGGGATACAATGAGCAGTTCTTC.

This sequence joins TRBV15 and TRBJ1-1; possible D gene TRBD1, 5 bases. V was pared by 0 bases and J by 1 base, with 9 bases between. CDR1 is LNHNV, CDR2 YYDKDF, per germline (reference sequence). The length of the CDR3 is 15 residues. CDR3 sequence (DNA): TGTGCCACCAGCAGAGATCAGGGTCGGAACACTGAAGCTTTCTTT. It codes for CATSRDQGRNTEAFF.

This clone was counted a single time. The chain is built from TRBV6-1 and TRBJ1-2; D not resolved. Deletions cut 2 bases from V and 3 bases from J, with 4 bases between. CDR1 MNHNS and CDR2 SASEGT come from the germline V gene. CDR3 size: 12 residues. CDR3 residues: CASSEPDYGYTF. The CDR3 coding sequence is TGTGCCAGCAGTGAACCAGACTATGGCTACACCTTC.

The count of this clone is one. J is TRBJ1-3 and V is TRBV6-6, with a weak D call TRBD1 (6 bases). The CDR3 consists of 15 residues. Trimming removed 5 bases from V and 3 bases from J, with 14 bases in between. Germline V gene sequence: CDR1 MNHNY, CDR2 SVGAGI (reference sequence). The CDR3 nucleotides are TGTGCCAGCAGTGCCACAGGGAATGGTGGAAACACCATATATTTT. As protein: CASSATGNGGNTIYF.

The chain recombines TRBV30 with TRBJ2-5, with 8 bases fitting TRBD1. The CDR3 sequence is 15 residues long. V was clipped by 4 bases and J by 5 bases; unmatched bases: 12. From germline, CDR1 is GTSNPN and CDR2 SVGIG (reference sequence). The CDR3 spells CAWKKSRTGIETQYF. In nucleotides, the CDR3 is TGTGCCTGGAAAAAATCCCGGACAGGGATTGAGACCCAGTACTTC. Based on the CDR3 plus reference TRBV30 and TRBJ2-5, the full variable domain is SQTIHQWPATLVQPVGSPLSLECTVEGTSNPNLYWYRQAAGRGLQLLFYSVGIGQISSEVPQNLSASRPQDRQFILSSKKLLLSDSGFYLCAWKKSRTGIETQYFGPGTRLLVL.

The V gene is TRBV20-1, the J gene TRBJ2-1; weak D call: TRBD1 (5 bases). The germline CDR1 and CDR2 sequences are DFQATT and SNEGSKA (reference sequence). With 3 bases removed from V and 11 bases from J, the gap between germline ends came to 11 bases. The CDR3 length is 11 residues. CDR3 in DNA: TGCAGTGCTAGCGTTCAGGGTAAGCAGTTCTTC. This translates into CSASVQGKQFF.

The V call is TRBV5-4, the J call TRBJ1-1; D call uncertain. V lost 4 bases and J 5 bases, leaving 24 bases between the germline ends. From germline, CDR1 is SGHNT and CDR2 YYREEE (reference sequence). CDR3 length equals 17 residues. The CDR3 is CASSPRPGMAAGTEAFF. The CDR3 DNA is TGTGCCAGCAGCCCACGCCCGGGGATGGCGGCGGGGACTGAAGCTTTCTTT.

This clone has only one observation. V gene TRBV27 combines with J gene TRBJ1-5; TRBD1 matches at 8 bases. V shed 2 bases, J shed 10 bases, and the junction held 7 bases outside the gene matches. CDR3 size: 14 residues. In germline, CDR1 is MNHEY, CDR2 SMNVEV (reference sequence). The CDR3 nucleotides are TGTGCCAGCAGTTTACAGGGGGCGCAGGGTCCCCAGCATTTT. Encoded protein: CASSLQGAQGPQHF.

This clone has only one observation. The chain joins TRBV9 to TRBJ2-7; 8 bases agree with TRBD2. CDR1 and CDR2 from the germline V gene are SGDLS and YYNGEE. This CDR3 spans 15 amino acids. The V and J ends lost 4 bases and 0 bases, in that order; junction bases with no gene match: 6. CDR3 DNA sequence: TGTGCCAGCAGCCCCCGGGGGGGGATCTCCTACGAGCAGTACTTC. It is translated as CASSPRGGISYEQYF.

Here the CDR3 reads CASSDRGAYEQYF. Here the CDR3 DNA reads TGTGCCAGCAGTGACAGGGGGGCGTACGAGCAGTACTTC. This rearrangement joins TRBV2 to TRBJ2-7; a possible D gene is TRBD1 (7 bases). The CDR3 extends over 13 amino acids. Trimming left V 3 bases short and J 4 bases short, with 10 bases between. CDR1 is SNHLY and CDR2 is FYNNEI in the germline V gene. The variable domain in full, with the rest retrieved from reference TRBV2 and TRBJ2-7, is EPEVTQTPSHQVTQMGQEVILRCVPISNHLYFYWYRQILGQKVEFLVSFYNNEISEKSEIFDDQFSVERPDGSNFTLKIRSTKLEDSAMYFCASSDRGAYEQYFGPGTRLTVT.

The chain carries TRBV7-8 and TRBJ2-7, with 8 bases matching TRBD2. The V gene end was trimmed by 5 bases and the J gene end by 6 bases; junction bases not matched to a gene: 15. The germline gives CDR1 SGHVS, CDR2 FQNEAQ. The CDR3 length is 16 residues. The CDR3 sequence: CASSRGERERKREQYF. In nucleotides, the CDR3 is TGTGCCAGCAGCCGAGGGGAGCGGGAGAGAAAACGCGAGCAGTACTTC.

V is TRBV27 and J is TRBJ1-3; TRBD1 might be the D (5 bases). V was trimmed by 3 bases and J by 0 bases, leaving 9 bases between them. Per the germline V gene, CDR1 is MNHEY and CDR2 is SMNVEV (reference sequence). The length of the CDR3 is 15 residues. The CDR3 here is CASSFRGISGNTIYF. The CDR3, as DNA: TGTGCCAGCAGTTTCCGGGGGATCTCTGGAAACACCATATATTTT.

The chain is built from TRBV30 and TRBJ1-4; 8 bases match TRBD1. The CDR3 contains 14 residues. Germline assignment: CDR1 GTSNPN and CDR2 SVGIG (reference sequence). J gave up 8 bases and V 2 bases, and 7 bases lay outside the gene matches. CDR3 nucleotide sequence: TGTGCCTGGAGTACCGGACAGGGTTACGAAAAACTGTTTTTT. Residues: CAWSTGQGYEKLFF.

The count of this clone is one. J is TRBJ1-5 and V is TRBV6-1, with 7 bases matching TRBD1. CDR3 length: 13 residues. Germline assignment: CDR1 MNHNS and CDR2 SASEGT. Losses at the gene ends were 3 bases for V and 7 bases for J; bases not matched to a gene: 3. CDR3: CASSETGIQPQHF. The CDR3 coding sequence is TGTGCCAGCAGTGAGACAGGGATCCAGCCCCAGCATTTT.

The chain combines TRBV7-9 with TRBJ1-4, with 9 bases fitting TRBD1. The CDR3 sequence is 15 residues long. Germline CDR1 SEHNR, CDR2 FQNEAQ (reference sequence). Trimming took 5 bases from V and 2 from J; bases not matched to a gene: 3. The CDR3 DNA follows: TGTGCCAGCAGCGGGACAGGGTGGACTAATGAAAAACTGTTTTTT. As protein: CASSGTGWTNEKLFF.

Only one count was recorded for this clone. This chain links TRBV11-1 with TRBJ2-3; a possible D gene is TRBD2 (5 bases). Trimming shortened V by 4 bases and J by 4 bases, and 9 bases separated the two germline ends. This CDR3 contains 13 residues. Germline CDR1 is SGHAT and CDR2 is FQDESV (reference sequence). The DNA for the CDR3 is TGTGCCAGCAGCTGGGAGCGGTCAGATACGCAGTATTTT. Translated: CASSWERSDTQYF.

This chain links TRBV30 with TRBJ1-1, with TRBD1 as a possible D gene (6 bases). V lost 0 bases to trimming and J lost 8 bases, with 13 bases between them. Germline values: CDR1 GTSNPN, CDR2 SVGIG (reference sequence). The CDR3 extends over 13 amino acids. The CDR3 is CAWSVGRGAEAFF. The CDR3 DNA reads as TGTGCCTGGAGTGTAGGGAGGGGGGCGGAAGCTTTCTTT.

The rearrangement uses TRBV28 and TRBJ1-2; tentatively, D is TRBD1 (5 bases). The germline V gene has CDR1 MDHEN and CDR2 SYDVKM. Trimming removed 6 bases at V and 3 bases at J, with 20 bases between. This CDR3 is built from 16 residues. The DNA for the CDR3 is TGTGCCAGCAGCCCAGGAAGGGGAGGTTCCTACTATGGCTACACCTTC. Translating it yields CASSPGRGGSYYGYTF.

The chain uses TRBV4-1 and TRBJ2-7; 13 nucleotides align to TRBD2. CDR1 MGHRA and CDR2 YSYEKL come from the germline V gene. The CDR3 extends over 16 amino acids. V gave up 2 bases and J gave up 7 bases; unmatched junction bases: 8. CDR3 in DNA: TGCGCCAGCAGCCAACCACTAGCGGGAGGGCCCAAAGAGCAGTACTTC. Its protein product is CASSQPLAGGPKEQYF.